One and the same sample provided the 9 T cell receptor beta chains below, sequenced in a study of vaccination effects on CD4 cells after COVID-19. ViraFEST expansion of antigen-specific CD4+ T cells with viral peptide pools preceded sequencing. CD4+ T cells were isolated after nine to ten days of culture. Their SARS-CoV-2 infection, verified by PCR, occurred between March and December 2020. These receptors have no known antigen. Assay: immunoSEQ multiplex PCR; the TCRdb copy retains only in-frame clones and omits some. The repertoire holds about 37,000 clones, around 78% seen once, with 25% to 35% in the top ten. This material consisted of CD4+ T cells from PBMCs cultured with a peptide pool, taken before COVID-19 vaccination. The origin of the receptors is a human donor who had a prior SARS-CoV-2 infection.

The CDR3 reads CASSLALAGGSGTDTQYF. The CDR3 nucleotides read TGCGCCAGCAGCTTGGCTCTAGCGGGAGGAAGCGGCACAGATACGCAGTATTTT. The rearrangement uses TRBV5-1 and TRBJ2-3; 11 nucleotides match TRBD2. Germline CDR1 SGHRS, CDR2 YFSETQ. V shed 0 bases and J 1 base; nucleotides not matched to a gene: 7. The CDR3 length is 18 residues.

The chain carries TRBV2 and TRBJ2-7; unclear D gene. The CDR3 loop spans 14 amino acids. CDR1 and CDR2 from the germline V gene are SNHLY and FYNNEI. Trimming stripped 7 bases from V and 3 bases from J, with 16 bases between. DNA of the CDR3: TGTGCCAGCAAGAAGGAATCTTCGAACTACGAGCAGTACTTC. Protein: CASKKESSNYEQYF.

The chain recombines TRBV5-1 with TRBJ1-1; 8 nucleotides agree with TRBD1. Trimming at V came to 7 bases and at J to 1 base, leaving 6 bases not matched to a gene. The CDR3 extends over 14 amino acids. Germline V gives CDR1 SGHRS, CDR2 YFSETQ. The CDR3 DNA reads TGCGCCAGCGAGACGGGACAGGCGAACACTGAAGCTTTCTTT. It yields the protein CASETGQANTEAFF.

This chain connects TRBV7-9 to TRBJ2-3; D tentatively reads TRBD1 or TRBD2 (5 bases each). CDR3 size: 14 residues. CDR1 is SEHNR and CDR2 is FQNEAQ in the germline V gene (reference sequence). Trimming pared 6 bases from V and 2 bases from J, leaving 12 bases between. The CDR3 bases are TGTGCCAGCAGTGCTGGGACCTACACAGATACGCAGTATTTT. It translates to CASSAGTYTDTQYF. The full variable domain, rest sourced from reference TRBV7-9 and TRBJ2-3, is DTGVSQNPRHKITKRGQNVTFRCDPISEHNRLYWYRQTLGQGPEFLTYFQNEAQLEKSRLLSDRFSAERPKGSFSTLEIQRTEQGDSAMYLCASSAGTYTDTQYFGPGTRLTVL.

CDR3 nucleotides: TGTGCCAGCAGTGAATGGCCGCAGTATTTT. Encoded protein: CASSEWPQYF. The chain carries TRBV6-1 and TRBJ2-3; D remains unclear. CDR3 length: 10 residues. V lost 2 bases and J lost 10, with 4 bases in between. Germline CDR1 is MNHNS and CDR2 is SASEGT.

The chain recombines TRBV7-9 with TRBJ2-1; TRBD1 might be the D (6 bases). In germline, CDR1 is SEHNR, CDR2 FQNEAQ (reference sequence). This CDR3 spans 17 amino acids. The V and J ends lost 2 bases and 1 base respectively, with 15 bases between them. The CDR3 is CASSLQLRTVSYNEQFF. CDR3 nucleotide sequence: TGTGCCAGCAGCTTACAGTTAAGGACAGTTTCCTACAATGAGCAGTTCTTC. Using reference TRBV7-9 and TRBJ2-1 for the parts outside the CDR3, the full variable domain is DTGVSQNPRHKITKRGQNVTFRCDPISEHNRLYWYRQTLGQGPEFLTYFQNEAQLEKSRLLSDRFSAERPKGSFSTLEIQRTEQGDSAMYLCASSLQLRTVSYNEQFFGPGTRLTVL.

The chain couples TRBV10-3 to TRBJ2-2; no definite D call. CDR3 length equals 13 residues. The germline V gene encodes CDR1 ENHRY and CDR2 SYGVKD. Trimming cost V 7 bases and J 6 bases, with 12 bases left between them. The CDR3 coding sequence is TGTGCCATCAATCCTTTTGGGTCCGGGGAGCTGTTTTTT. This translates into CAINPFGSGELFF.

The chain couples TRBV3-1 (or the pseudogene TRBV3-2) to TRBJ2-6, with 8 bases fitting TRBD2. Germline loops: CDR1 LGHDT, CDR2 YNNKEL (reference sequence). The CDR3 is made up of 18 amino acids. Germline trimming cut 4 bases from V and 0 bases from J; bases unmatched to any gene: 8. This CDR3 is CASSPQRGGSSGANVLTF. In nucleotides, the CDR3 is TGTGCCAGCAGCCCTCAACGGGGGGGAAGCTCTGGGGCCAACGTCCTGACTTTC.

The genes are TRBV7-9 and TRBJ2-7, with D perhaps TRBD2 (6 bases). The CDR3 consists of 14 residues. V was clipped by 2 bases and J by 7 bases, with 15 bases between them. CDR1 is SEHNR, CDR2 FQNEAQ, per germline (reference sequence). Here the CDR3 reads CASSLFGEEGEQYF. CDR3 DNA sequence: TGTGCCAGCAGCTTATTCGGGGAGGAGGGAGAGCAGTACTTC.